This T cell receptor beta chain was sequenced in a study of T cells expressing NK-cell markers. For the study at large: Sorted CD3+CD56+NKG2C+, CD3+CD56+NKG2C- and CD3+CD56-NKG2C+ T cells supplied TCR beta repertoires. The sequencing cohort of eight donors included seven HCMV-seropositive individuals and one seronegative individual.

The CDR3 length is 14 residues. TCRdb reworked the 5' RACE reads into one entry per CDR3 protein, no DNA. The sample table includes 300,000 to 500,000 distinct CDR3 sequences. V usage is TRBV12-3 or TRBV12-4 and J usage is TRBJ1-4. Sequenced input: blood T cells: a sorted CD56 or NKG2C T cell subset, CD4+ or CD8+ T cells, or bulk PBMC T cells (not recorded which). This sequence was found in a woman aged 45 to 65 in good health. The CDR3 here is CASSRGGGAEKLFF.